The clone carrying this T cell receptor beta chain occurred a few times. TCRdb reanalysed the RACE reads using MiXCR and keeps one entry per CDR3 protein. Of 250,000 or so distinct CDR3 sequences in the sample, just under 8% were seen once. This CDR3 is built from 15 residues. V lost 0 bases, J lost 4 bases, and 10 bases lay in between. Germline V lookup: CDR1 SGHDN, CDR2 FVKESK. This sample is drawn from a study of human T cells and chemical hapten exposure. Time point of the sample: pre-sensitization, week 0. Treatment noted: therapeutic diphenylcyclopropenone sensitization with weekly scalp DPC. This specimen consisted of whole blood, obtained in connection with sensitization to the hapten diphenylcyclopropenone (DPC). This sequence joins TRBV14 and TRBJ2-1, with D possibly being TRBD1 or TRBD2 (6 bases each). The TCR comes from a young man with alopecia areata. Some clones in this sample may be carry-over from other donors' samples. Here the CDR3 DNA reads TGTGCCAGCAGCCAAGATGGGGGGCCTTACAATGAGCAGTTCTTC. This gives the protein CASSQDGGPYNEQFF.